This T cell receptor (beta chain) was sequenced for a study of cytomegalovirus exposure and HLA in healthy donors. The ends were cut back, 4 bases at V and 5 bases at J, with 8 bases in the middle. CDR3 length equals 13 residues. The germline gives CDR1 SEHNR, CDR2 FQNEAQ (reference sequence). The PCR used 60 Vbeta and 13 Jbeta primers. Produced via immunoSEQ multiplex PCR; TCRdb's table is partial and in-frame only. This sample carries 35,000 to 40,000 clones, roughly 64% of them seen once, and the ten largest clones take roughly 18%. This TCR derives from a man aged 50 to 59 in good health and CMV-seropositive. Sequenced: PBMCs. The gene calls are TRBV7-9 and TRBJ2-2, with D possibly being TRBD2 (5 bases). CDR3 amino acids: CASSSSQTGELFF. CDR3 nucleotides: TGTGCCAGCAGCTCTAGCCAAACCGGGGAGCTGTTTTTT.